This T cell receptor (beta chain) was retrieved from a study of neurological immune-mediated disorders. Study observations and caveats: CDR3 amino acid sequences of expanded clones were not shared across subjects, a result suggesting private repertoires in all groups.

This CDR3 contains 12 residues. V was cut by 9 bases and J by 8 bases, with 14 bases left in between. TCRdb reanalysed the 5' RACE reads using MiXCR and keeps one entry per CDR3 protein. The table shows more than 30,000 distinct CDR3 sequences, with around 7% occurring only once. The sample holds many counts of this clonotype. Antigen: not known. The sequenced sample was CD4+ T cells from blood. The V and J genes are TRBV12-3 or TRBV12-4 and TRBJ2-4; D ambiguous. This receptor was identified in a middle-aged man in good health. The CDR3: CASSVSSDIQYF. The CDR3 DNA follows: TGTGCCAGTTCTGTCAGTTCGGACATTCAGTACTTC.